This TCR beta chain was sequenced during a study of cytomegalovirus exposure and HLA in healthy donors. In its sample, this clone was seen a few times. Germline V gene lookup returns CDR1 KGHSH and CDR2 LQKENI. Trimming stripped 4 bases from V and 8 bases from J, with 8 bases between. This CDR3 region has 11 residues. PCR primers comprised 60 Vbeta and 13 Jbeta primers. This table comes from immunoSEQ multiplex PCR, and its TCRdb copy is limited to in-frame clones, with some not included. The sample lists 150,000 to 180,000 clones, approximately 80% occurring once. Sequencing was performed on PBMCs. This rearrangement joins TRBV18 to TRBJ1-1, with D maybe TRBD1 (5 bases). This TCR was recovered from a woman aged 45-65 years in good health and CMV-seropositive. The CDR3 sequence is CASSLGLEAFF. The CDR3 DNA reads TGTGCCAGCTCACTGGGACTCGAAGCTTTCTTT. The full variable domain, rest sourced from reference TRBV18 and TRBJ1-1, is NAGVMQNPRHLVRRRGQEARLRCSPMKGHSHVYWYRQLPEEGLKFMVYLQKENIIDESGMPKERFSAEFPKEGPSILRIQQVVRGDSAAYFCASSLGLEAFFGQGTRLTVV.